The 25 T cell receptor beta chains below were found in one sample sequenced in a study of T cells in Graves' hyperthyroidism and ophthalmopathy. TCR beta CDR3 sequences were amplified from RNA transcripts. The HTBI primer set served for first-round RT-PCR of the TCR CDR3. TCRdb redid the calling of the multiplex PCR reads with MiXCR, one entry per CDR3 protein. The sample consists of more than 550,000 distinct CDR3 sequences, around a sixth of them appearing once. The material sequenced was blood. The source is a woman aged 45-59 years with Graves' hyperthyroidism that later progressed to Graves' ophthalmopathy.

In this sample, this clonotype turned up a few times. The rearrangement uses TRBV9 and TRBJ2-7; 8 bases are a match to TRBD2. The CDR3 has 15 residues. Germline V gene data show CDR1 as SGDLS and CDR2 as YYNGEE. V trimming: 4 bases; J trimming: 1 base; junction bases outside the gene matches: 7. In DNA, the CDR3 is TGTGCCAGCAGCCCAAGCGGGGGTGTATCCTACGAGCAGTACTTC. Amino acid sequence: CASSPSGGVSYEQYF.

V usage is TRBV29-1 and J usage is TRBJ1-1, with TRBD1 matching over 7 bases. The length of the CDR3 is 12 residues. CDR1 and CDR2 (germline): SQVTM, ANQGSEA. With V trimmed by 8 bases and J by 4 bases, 7 bases remained unmatched. The CDR3 DNA reads as TGCAGCACCAGACAGGGCGGCACTGAAGCTTTCTTT. It codes for CSTRQGGTEAFF. The full variable domain, with the rest looked up from reference TRBV29-1 and TRBJ1-1, is SAVISQKPSRDICQRGTSLTIQCQVDSQVTMMFWYRQQPGQSLTLIATANQGSEATYESGFVIDKFPISRPNLTFSTLTVSNMSPEDSSIYLCSTRQGGTEAFFGQGTRLTVV.

The chain recombines TRBV19 with TRBJ2-7, with D unclear. The CDR3 sequence is 11 residues long. Trimming shortened V by 7 bases and J by 3 bases, and 7 bases separated the two germline ends. CDR1 and CDR2 from the germline V gene are LNHDA and SQIVND (reference sequence). The CDR3 DNA is TGTGCCAGTACTAATCACTACGAGCAGTACTTC. This gives the protein CASTNHYEQYF.

This clonotype was detected only a few times. The chain couples TRBV7-3 to TRBJ2-3; TRBD1 is a possible D gene (5 bases). Trimming took 3 bases from V and 4 from J, leaving 8 bases between them. Germline assignment: CDR1 SGHTA and CDR2 FQGTGA. The CDR3 runs to 13 residues. CDR3 residues: CASSFLGADTQYF. CDR3 nucleotides: TGTGCCAGCAGCTTTTTAGGGGCAGATACGCAGTATTTT.

This clonotype showed up just a few times. The chain has TRBV6-1 and TRBJ2-1; D not certain. V was clipped by 2 bases and J by 5 bases, with 10 bases between them. The CDR3 has 14 residues. CDR1 is MNHNS, CDR2 SASEGT, per germline. In DNA, the CDR3 is TGTGCCAGCAGTGAATTAGTACAGAACAATGAGCAGTTCTTC. Amino acids: CASSELVQNNEQFF.

This clonotype has just a few counts. The rearrangement joins TRBV29-1 to TRBJ2-7, with 8 positions matching TRBD2. With 4 bases clipped from V and 1 base from J, the junction kept 6 bases outside the gene matches. CDR1 is SQVTM and CDR2 is ANQGSEA in the germline V gene. The CDR3 is made up of 14 amino acids. The CDR3 DNA reads as TGCAGCGTTGCCCGTAGCGGGGAGTCCTACGAGCAGTACTTC. This gives the protein CSVARSGESYEQYF.

V is TRBV12-3 or TRBV12-4 and J is TRBJ2-2; D not resolved. The CDR3 runs 12 residues. Trimming cost V 7 bases and J 6 bases, with 9 bases left between them. CDR3 amino acids: CASIAEPGELFF. In DNA, the CDR3 is TGTGCCAGCATTGCGGAGCCCGGGGAGCTGTTTTTT.

This clonotype turned up a few times. The chain uses TRBV5-1 and TRBJ1-1; D ambiguous. The CDR3 contains 12 residues. V was cut by 6 bases and J by 0 bases, with 6 bases left in between. Germline V CDR1 and CDR2: SGHRS, YFSETQ. CDR3 sequence (DNA): TGCGCCAGCATGGAGTTGAACACTGAAGCTTTCTTT. It encodes CASMELNTEAFF.

The CDR3 is CSASSGRVNQPQHF. CDR3 DNA sequence: TGCAGTGCTAGTTCAGGGCGGGTCAATCAGCCCCAGCATTTT. This rearrangement joins TRBV20-1 to TRBJ1-5, with a tentative D call TRBD1 (5 bases). The CDR3 sequence is 14 residues long. Per the germline V gene, CDR1 is DFQATT and CDR2 is SNEGSKA (reference sequence). V lost 3 bases, J lost 3 bases, and 12 bases lay in between.

This clonotype was seen more than once but under ten times. This rearrangement joins TRBV2 to TRBJ1-6; D remains unclear. With 10 bases removed from V and 2 bases from J, the gap between germline ends came to 18 bases. The CDR3 contains 16 residues. CDR1 and CDR2 from the germline V gene are SNHLY and FYNNEI. CDR3 sequence reads: CATQSGKSAYNSPLHF. CDR3 sequence (DNA): TGTGCCACCCAGTCGGGAAAGTCGGCCTATAATTCACCCCTCCACTTT.

This clonotype was seen many times. The J gene is TRBJ2-3, the V gene TRBV5-5; maybe TRBD2 (5 bases). Germline V lookup: CDR1 SGHKS, CDR2 YYEKEE (reference sequence). The V end lost 2 bases, the J end lost 3 bases, and 16 bases lay between the germline ends. The CDR3 has 16 residues. Here the CDR3 reads CASSFGDKVGTDTQYF. The DNA of the CDR3 is TGTGCCAGCAGCTTCGGGGATAAGGTCGGAACAGATACGCAGTATTTT.

This clonotype was recorded many times. The CDR3 loop is CASSHKDRYLGTEAFF. The CDR3, as DNA: TGTGCCAGCAGTCACAAGGACAGATACCTTGGGACTGAAGCTTTCTTT. The genes are TRBV12-3 or TRBV12-4 and TRBJ1-1; possibly TRBD1 for D (6 bases). Trimming took off 5 bases at V and 5 bases at J, with 21 bases between the two ends. This CDR3 has 16 residues.

This clonotype was recorded once. The rearrangement links TRBV27 to TRBJ2-7; 7 bases agree with TRBD1. The V gene end was trimmed by 6 bases and the J gene end by 1 base; junction bases not matched to a gene: 9. This CDR3 spans 15 amino acids. CDR1 is MNHEY, CDR2 SMNVEV, per germline (reference sequence). In DNA, the CDR3 is TGTGCCAGCAGGCCCGGGACAGACCCGTCCTACGAGCAGTACTTC. Translated: CASRPGTDPSYEQYF.

This clonotype was recorded at least ten times. The chain joins TRBV7-9 to TRBJ1-1, with a tentative D call TRBD1 (5 bases). Trimming pared 6 bases from V and 7 bases from J, leaving 15 bases between. Germline lookup yields CDR1 SEHNR and CDR2 FQNEAQ (reference sequence). This CDR3 is 13 amino acids long. The CDR3 reads CASRSGTALEAFF. CDR3 nucleotides: TGTGCCAGCAGGTCTGGGACGGCCCTTGAAGCTTTCTTT.

This clonotype occurred a few times. The chain couples TRBV29-1 to TRBJ2-2; D might be TRBD2 (6 bases). The CDR3 is made up of 16 amino acids. From germline, CDR1 is SQVTM and CDR2 ANQGSEA. The V gene lost 6 bases and the J gene lost 5 bases, with 22 bases spanning the gap. CDR3 nucleotides: TGCAGCGTCCCCGCCGGGGGTCCCCGAGGGACCGGGGAGCTGTTTTTT. It is translated as CSVPAGGPRGTGELFF.

V gene TRBV11-2 combines with J gene TRBJ2-2, with D possibly being TRBD2 (7 bases). The germline gives CDR1 SGHAT, CDR2 FQNNGV. Trimming stripped 1 base from V and 4 bases from J, with 13 bases between. The CDR3 sequence is 16 residues long. This chain's CDR3 is CASSLAGGPGTGELFF. Written as DNA, the CDR3 is TGTGCCAGCAGCTTAGCCGGGGGGCCGGGCACCGGGGAGCTGTTTTTT.

Many counts were recorded for this clonotype. V usage is TRBV12-3 or TRBV12-4 and J usage is TRBJ1-5; no reliable D call. The CDR3 loop spans 12 amino acids. The germline V and J ends were trimmed by 5 bases and 9 bases, with 11 bases remaining between them. The chain's CDR3 is CASSNPPGPQHF. CDR3 coding DNA: TGTGCCAGCAGTAACCCCCCTGGGCCCCAGCATTTT.

This clonotype appeared a few times. The chain couples TRBV6-1 to TRBJ2-2; 11 bases fit TRBD2. The trim removed 5 bases at V and 4 bases at J, leaving 6 bases unmatched. The CDR3 sequence is 16 residues long. CDR1 and CDR2 (germline): MNHNS, SASEGT. In nucleotides, the CDR3 is TGTGCCAGCAGTCAAGTAGCGGGGGGGACCACCGGGGAGCTGTTTTTT. The encoded protein is CASSQVAGGTTGELFF.

There are many counts of this clonotype. The V and J genes are TRBV2 and TRBJ1-6; D remains unclear. V was shortened by 4 bases and J by 7 bases, with 11 bases between the two germline ends. The CDR3 has 14 residues. The germline V gene has CDR1 SNHLY and CDR2 FYNNEI. CDR3 protein: CASSGQLENSPLHF. CDR3 bases: TGTGCCAGCAGTGGCCAGCTTGAAAATTCACCCCTCCACTTT.

This clonotype was seen only a few times. V gene TRBV27 combines with J gene TRBJ2-2; tentatively, D is TRBD1 (5 bases). Per germline, CDR1 MNHEY and CDR2 SMNVEV (reference sequence). The CDR3 runs 15 residues. Trimming removed 2 bases from V and 6 bases from J, with 13 bases in between. This chain's CDR3 is CASSLAQGRAGELFF. CDR3 nucleotides: TGTGCCAGCAGTTTAGCGCAGGGTCGGGCCGGGGAGCTGTTTTTT.

This clonotype appeared a few times. This chain connects TRBV4-2 to TRBJ2-2; TRBD1 matches at 12 bases. J lost 1 base, V lost 0 bases, and 9 bases had no gene match. Germline values: CDR1 LGHNA, CDR2 YNFKEQ. There are 20 residues in the CDR3. The DNA of the CDR3 is TGTGCCAGCAGCCAAGATTCAGGGACAGGGGGCGCCGTGAACACCGGGGAGCTGTTTTTT. Its translation: CASSQDSGTGGAVNTGELFF.

The chain carries TRBV5-1 and TRBJ1-4, with 7 nucleotides matching TRBD1. Germline V gene lookup returns CDR1 SGHRS and CDR2 YFSETQ. V lost 6 bases and J lost 7; bases outside the gene matches: 6. The CDR3 covers 13 residues. The CDR3 nucleotides read TGCGCCAGCAAGACAGGGTGGGGTGAAAAACTGTTTTTT. Amino acid sequence: CASKTGWGEKLFF.

The chain combines TRBV6-1 with TRBJ2-5; 10 nucleotides match TRBD2. The V gene's germline CDR1 is MNHNS and CDR2 SASEGT. This CDR3 comprises 17 residues. J was trimmed by 1 base and V by 4 bases; bases with no gene match: 9. The chain's CDR3 is CASSAGPSGGIQETQYF. In DNA form, the CDR3 reads TGTGCCAGCAGTGCGGGACCTAGCGGGGGAATCCAAGAGACCCAGTACTTC.

V usage is TRBV19 and J usage is TRBJ2-1; the match to TRBD2 covers 14 bases. The CDR3 extends over 17 amino acids. V trimming: 5 bases; J trimming: 4 bases; junction bases outside the gene matches: 7. CDR1 LNHDA and CDR2 SQIVND come from the germline V gene (reference sequence). The CDR3 spells CASSARLAGGPYNEQFF. In DNA, the CDR3 is TGTGCCAGTAGTGCCCGACTAGCGGGGGGGCCTTACAATGAGCAGTTCTTC.

CDR3 DNA: TGTGCCAGTGGGCCCGGGACAGGGACCTATGGCTACACCTTC. It specifies CASGPGTGTYGYTF. The chain uses TRBV19 and TRBJ1-2; 9 nucleotides match TRBD1. The CDR3 extends over 14 amino acids. Germline values: CDR1 LNHDA, CDR2 SQIVND (reference sequence). J was trimmed by 4 bases and V by 8 bases; bases with no gene match: 8.